This record looks at one TCR beta chain sequence and its context. The protocol was immunoSEQ multiplex PCR, while the TCRdb copy is restricted to in-frame clones and leaves out a portion. The sample records 1,500 to 2,000 clones, approximately 90% being singletons. Germline CDR1 is LGHNA and CDR2 is YSLEER. V was trimmed by 0 bases and J by 4 bases, leaving 20 bases between them. The CDR3 covers 18 residues. The data derive from a study of brain metastases from non-small cell lung cancer. This clonotype originated in a donor at least 40 years old with non-small cell lung cancer. Sequenced input: tissue from a brain metastasis. This chain connects TRBV4-3 to TRBJ2-3, with no clear D. CDR3 coding DNA: TGCGCCAGCAGCCAAGACCGAAGGGTCTTTTCCCTCTCAGATACGCAGTATTTT. It specifies CASSQDRRVFSLSDTQYF.